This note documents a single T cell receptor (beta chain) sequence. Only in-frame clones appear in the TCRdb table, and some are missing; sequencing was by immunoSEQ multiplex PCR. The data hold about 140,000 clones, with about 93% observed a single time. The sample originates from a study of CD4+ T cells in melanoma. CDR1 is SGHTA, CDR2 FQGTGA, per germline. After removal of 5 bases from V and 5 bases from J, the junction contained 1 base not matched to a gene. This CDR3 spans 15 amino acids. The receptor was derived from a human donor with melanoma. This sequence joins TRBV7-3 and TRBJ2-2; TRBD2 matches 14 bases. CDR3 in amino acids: CASSRTSGGTGELFF. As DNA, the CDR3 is TGTGCCAGCAGCAGGACTAGCGGGGGGACCGGGGAGCTGTTTTTT.